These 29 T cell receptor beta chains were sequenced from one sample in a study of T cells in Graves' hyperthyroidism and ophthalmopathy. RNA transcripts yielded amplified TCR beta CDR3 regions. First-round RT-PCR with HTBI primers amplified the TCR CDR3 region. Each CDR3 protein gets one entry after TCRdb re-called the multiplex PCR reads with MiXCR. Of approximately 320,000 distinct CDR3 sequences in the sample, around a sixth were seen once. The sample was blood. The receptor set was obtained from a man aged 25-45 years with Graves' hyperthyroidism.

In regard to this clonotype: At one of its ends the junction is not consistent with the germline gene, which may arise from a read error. The DNA for the CDR3 is TGTGCCAGCAGCCCTACCGGGACAGGTCACGGGGTTTTT. Translated, it gives CASSPTGTGHGVF. This chain joins TRBV5-5 and TRBJ2-2; 8 bases map to TRBD1. Germline CDR1 reads SGHKS; CDR2 reads YYEKEE (reference sequence). This CDR3 is 13 amino acids long.

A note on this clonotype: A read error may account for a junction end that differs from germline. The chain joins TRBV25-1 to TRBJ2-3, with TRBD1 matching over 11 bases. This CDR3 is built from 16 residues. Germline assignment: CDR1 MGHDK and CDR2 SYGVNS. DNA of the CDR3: TGTGCCAGCAGTGATCCCAGGACAGGGGGCGCAGATACGCAGTGTTTT. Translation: CASSDPRTGGADTQCF.

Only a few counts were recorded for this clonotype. CDR3 bases: TGTGCCAGCAGTTACGAAGACGGAAATCAGCCCCAGCATTTT. Translation: CASSYEDGNQPQHF. The chain couples TRBV6-6 to TRBJ1-5; unclear D gene. Looked up from germline, CDR1 is MNHNY and CDR2 is SVGAGI (reference sequence). The CDR3 contains 14 residues. V lost 2 bases, J lost 4 bases, and 9 bases lay in between.

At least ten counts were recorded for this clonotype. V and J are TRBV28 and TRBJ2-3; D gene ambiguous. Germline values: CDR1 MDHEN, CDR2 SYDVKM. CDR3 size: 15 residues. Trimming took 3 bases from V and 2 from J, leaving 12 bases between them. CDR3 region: CASSLSSIPTDTQYF. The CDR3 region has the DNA TGTGCCAGCAGTTTGTCCTCAATCCCCACAGATACGCAGTATTTT.

CDR3 sequence reads: CASSSPPGAGDGTQYF. CDR3 DNA: TGTGCCAGCAGTTCCCCCCCGGGTGCGGGGGACGGGACCCAGTACTTC. V is TRBV2 and J is TRBJ2-5, with 7 bases identical to TRBD2. J was trimmed by 7 bases and V by 5 bases; bases with no gene match: 16. Germline V lookup: CDR1 SNHLY, CDR2 FYNNEI. CDR3 size: 16 residues.

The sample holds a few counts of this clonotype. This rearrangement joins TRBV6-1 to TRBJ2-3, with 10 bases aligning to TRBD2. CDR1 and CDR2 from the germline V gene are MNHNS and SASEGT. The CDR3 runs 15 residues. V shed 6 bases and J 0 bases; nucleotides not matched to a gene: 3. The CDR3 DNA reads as TGTGCCAGCAGCCGAGCGGGAGGGAGCACAGATACGCAGTATTTT. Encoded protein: CASSRAGGSTDTQYF.

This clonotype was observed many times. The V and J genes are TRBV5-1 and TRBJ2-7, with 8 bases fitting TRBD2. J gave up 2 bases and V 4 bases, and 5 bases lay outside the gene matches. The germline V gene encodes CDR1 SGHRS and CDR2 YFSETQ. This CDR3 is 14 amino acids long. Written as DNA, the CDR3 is TGCGCCAGCAGCACCGGGGGGGGGGCCTACGAGCAGTACTTC. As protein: CASSTGGGAYEQYF.

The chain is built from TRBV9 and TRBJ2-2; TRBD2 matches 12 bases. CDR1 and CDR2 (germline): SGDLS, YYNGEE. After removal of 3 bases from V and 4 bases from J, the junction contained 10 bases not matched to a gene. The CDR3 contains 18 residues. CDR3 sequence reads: CASSAGTSGPSGTGELFF. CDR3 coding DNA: TGTGCCAGCAGCGCTGGGACTAGCGGGCCCTCGGGCACCGGGGAGCTGTTTTTT.

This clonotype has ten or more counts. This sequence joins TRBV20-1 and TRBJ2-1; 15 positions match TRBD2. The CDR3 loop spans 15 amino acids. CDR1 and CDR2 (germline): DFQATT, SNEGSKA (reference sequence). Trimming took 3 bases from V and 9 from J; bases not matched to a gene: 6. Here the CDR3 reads CSASRTSGRVGEQFF. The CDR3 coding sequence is TGCAGTGCTAGTCGGACTAGCGGGAGGGTCGGTGAGCAGTTCTTC.

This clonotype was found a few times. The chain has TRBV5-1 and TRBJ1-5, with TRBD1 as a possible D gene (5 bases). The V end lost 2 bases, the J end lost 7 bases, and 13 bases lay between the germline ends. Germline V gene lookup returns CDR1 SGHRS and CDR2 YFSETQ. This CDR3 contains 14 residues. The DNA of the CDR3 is TGCGCCAGCAGCTTTGTCGGGGGAGGACAGCCCCAGCATTTT. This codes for CASSFVGGGQPQHF.

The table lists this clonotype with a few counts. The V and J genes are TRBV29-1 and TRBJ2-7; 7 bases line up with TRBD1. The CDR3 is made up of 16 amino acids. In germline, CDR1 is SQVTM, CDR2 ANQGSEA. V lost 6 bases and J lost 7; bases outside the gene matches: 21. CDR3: CSVTAAGGDLLGEQYF. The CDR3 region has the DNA TGCAGCGTCACCGCTGCAGGGGGAGACCTCCTAGGGGAGCAGTACTTC.

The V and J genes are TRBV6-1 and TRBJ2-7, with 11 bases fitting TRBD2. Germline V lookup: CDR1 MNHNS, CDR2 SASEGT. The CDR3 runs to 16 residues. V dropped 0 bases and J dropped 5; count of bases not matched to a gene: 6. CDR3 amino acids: CASSEALAGGPHEQYF. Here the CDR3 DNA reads TGTGCCAGCAGTGAAGCGCTAGCGGGAGGCCCCCACGAGCAGTACTTC.

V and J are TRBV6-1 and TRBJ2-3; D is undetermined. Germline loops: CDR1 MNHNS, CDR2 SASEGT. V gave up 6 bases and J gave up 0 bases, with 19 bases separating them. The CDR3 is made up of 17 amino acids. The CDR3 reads CASSRPPGSSSTDTQYF. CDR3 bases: TGTGCCAGCAGCCGCCCACCCGGCTCCTCTAGCACAGATACGCAGTATTTT.

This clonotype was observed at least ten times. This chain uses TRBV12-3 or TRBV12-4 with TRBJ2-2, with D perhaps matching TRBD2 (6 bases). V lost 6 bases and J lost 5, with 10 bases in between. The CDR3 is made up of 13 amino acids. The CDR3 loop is CASSTGGTGELFF. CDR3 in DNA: TGTGCCAGCAGCACTGGAGGGACCGGGGAGCTGTTTTTT.

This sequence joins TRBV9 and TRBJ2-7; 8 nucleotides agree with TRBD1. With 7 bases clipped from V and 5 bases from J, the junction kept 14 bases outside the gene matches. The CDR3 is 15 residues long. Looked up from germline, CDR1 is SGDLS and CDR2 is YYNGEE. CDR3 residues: CASHPATGVTHEQYF. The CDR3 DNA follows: TGTGCCAGCCACCCGGCGACAGGGGTAACTCACGAGCAGTACTTC.

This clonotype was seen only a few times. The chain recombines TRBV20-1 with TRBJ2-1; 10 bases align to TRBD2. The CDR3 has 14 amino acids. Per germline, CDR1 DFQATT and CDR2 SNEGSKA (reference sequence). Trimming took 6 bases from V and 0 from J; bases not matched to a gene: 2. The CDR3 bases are TGCAGTGCCCTAGCGGGAGTCTCCTACAATGAGCAGTTCTTC. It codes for CSALAGVSYNEQFF.

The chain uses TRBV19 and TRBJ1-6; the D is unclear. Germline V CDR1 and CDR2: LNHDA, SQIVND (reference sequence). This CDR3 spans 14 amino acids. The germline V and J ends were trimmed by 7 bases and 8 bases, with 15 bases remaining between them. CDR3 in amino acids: CASNMPGWDSPLHF. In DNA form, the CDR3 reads TGTGCCAGTAATATGCCTGGTTGGGATTCACCCCTCCACTTT.

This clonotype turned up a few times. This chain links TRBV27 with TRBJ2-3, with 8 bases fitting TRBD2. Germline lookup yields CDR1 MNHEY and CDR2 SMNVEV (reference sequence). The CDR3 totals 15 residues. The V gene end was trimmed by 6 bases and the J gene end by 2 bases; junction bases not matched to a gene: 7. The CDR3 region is CASSPAGAITDTQYF. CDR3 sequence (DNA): TGTGCCAGCAGCCCAGCGGGAGCGATCACAGATACGCAGTATTTT.

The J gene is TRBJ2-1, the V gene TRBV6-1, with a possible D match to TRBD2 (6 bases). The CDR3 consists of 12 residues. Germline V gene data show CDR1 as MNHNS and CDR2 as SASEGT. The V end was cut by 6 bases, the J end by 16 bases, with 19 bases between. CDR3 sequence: CASRADYLSGFF. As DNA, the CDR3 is TGTGCCAGCAGAGCGGACTACCTGAGCGGTTTCTTC.

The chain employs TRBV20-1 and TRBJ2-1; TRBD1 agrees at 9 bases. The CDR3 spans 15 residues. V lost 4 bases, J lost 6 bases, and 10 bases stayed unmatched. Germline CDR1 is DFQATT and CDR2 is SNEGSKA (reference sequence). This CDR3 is CSATSGTGRGNEQFF. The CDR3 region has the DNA TGCAGTGCTACATCCGGGACAGGGCGAGGCAATGAGCAGTTCTTC.

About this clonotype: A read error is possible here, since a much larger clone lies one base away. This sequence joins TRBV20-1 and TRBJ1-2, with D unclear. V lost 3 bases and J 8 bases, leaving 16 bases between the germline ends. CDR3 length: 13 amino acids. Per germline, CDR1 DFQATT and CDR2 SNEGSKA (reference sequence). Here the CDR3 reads CSARGGCNLGYTF. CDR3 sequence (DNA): TGCAGTGCTAGGGGAGGGTGCAATTTAGGCTACACCTTC.

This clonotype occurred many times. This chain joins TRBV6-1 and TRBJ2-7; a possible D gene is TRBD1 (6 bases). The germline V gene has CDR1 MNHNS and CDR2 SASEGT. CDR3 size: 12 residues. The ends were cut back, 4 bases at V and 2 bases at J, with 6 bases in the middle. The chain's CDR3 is CASSGTAYEQYF. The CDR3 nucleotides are TGTGCCAGCAGTGGGACAGCCTACGAGCAGTACTTC.

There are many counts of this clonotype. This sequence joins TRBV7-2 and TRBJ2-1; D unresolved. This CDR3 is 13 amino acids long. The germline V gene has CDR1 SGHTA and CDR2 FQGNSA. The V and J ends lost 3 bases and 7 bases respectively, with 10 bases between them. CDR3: CASSLNFQNEQFF. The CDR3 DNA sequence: TGTGCCAGCAGCTTGAATTTCCAGAATGAGCAGTTCTTC.

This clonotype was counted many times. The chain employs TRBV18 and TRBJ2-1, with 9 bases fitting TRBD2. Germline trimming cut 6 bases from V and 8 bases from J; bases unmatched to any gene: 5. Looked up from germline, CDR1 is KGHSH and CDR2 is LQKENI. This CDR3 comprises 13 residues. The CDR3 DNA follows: TGTGCCAGCTCGCGGGGGGGGCTCGATGAGCAGTTCTTC. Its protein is CASSRGGLDEQFF.

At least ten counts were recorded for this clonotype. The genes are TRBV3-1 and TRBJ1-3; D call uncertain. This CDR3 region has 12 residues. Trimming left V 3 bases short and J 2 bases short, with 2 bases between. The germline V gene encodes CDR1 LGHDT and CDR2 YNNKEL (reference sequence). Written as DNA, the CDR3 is TGTGCCAGCAGCCATACTGGAAACACCATATATTTT. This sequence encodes CASSHTGNTIYF.

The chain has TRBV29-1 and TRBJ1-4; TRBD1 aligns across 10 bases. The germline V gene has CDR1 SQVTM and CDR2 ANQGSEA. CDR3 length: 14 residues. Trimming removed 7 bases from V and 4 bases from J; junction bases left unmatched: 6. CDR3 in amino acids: CSARQGAFNEKLFF. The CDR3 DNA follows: TGCAGCGCGAGACAGGGGGCTTTTAATGAAAAACTGTTTTTT.

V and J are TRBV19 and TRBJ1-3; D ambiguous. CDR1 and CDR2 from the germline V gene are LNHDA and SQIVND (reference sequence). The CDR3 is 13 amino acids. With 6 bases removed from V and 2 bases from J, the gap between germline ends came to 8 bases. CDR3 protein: CASRKDAGNTIYF. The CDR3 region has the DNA TGTGCCAGTAGAAAGGACGCTGGAAACACCATATATTTT.

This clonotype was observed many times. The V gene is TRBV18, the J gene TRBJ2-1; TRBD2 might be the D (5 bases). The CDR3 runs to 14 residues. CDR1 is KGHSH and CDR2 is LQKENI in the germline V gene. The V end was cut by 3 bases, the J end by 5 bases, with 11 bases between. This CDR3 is CASSPRGLNNEQFF. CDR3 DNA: TGTGCCAGCTCACCGCGCGGACTTAACAATGAGCAGTTCTTC. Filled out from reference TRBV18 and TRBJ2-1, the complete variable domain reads NAGVMQNPRHLVRRRGQEARLRCSPMKGHSHVYWYRQLPEEGLKFMVYLQKENIIDESGMPKERFSAEFPKEGPSILRIQQVVRGDSAAYFCASSPRGLNNEQFFGPGTRLTVL.

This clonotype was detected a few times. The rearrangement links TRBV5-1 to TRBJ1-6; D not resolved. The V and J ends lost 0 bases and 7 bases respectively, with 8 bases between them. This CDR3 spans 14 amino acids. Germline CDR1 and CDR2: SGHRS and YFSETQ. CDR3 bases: TGCGCCAGCAGCTTGGGAGGGCCCAATTCACCCCTCCACTTT. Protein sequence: CASSLGGPNSPLHF.